Shown below are 19 T cell receptor beta chains from a single sample sequenced in a study of blood T cells in healthy people across ages. A J-beta primer mix and a sample-barcoded 5' primer were used in a second PCR of about 7 to 12 cycles. TCRdb called the 5' RACE reads again in MiXCR, with one record for every CDR3 protein. The data hold some 900,000 distinct CDR3 sequences, with around 49% observed a single time. The sample consisted of blood. The receptors come from a young man in good health.

The gene calls are TRBV5-1 and TRBJ2-7; no firm D call. The V gene's germline CDR1 is SGHRS and CDR2 YFSETQ. The germline V and J ends were trimmed by 2 bases and 6 bases, with 15 bases remaining between them. This CDR3 is 14 amino acids long. As DNA, the CDR3 is TGCGCCAGCAGCTTTGAGACCCCAGCCCCCGAGCAGTACTTC. It translates to CASSFETPAPEQYF. Full variable domain (outside the CDR3, taken from reference TRBV5-1 and TRBJ2-7): KAGVTQTPRYLIKTRGQQVTLSCSPISGHRSVSWYQQTPGQGLQFLFEYFSETQRNKGNFPGRFSGRQFSNSRSEMNVSTLELGDSALYLCASSFETPAPEQYFGPGTRLTVT.

This clonotype was detected only a few times. The V gene is TRBV6-1, the J gene TRBJ2-7; D is unclear. V was pared by 2 bases and J by 3 bases, with 17 bases between. Germline loops: CDR1 MNHNS, CDR2 SASEGT. The CDR3 has 16 amino acids. In nucleotides, the CDR3 is TGTGCCAGCAGTGAAATCGAGACCGACCTGAACTACGAGCAGTACTTC. Encoded protein: CASSEIETDLNYEQYF.

This clonotype has ten or more counts. The chain is built from TRBV11-1 and TRBJ2-5, with TRBD1 matching over 8 bases. Trimming removed 1 base from V and 4 bases from J; junction bases left unmatched: 8. The length of the CDR3 is 16 residues. CDR1 is SGHAT, CDR2 FQDESV, per germline (reference sequence). The CDR3 DNA reads TGTGCCAGCAGCTTAGAATCGGCAGGGGGCGGAGAGACCCAGTACTTC. Translation gives CASSLESAGGGETQYF.

This rearrangement joins TRBV4-2 to TRBJ2-1, with 7 bases fitting TRBD2. The CDR3 contains 17 residues. J gave up 4 bases and V 0 bases, and 9 bases lay outside the gene matches. Germline assignment: CDR1 LGHNA and CDR2 YNFKEQ. Written as DNA, the CDR3 is TGTGCCAGCAGCCAAGAGGGGGGGAGGGGTTCATACAATGAGCAGTTCTTC. Its translation is CASSQEGGRGSYNEQFF.

The V and J genes are TRBV3-1 and TRBJ1-4; 11 nucleotides agree with TRBD1. CDR1 and CDR2 (germline): LGHDT, YNNKEL (reference sequence). This CDR3 is 17 amino acids long. The trim removed 4 bases at V and 9 bases at J, leaving 13 bases unmatched. The CDR3 nucleotides read TGTGCCAGCAGCCCCGAGGACAGGGGGCTGATCGATAAAAAACTGTTTTTT. This translates into CASSPEDRGLIDKKLFF.

This clonotype occurred a few times. The chain recombines TRBV28 with TRBJ2-1, with no clear D. Germline-derived CDR1 and CDR2 are MDHEN and SYDVKM. Trimming pared 8 bases from V and 2 bases from J, leaving 7 bases between. The CDR3 spans 12 residues. CDR3 coding DNA: TGTGCCAGCGGGTACACCTACAATGAGCAGTTCTTC. Translating it yields CASGYTYNEQFF.

V and J are TRBV28 and TRBJ2-1, with D maybe TRBD1 (5 bases). Trimming shortened V by 6 bases and J by 7 bases, and 13 bases separated the two germline ends. Germline values: CDR1 MDHEN, CDR2 SYDVKM. The CDR3 loop spans 13 amino acids. For the CDR3, the DNA is TGTGCCAGCAGGCTCCAGGGTTGGAATGAGCAGTTCTTC. Its translation: CASRLQGWNEQFF.

J is TRBJ1-2 and V is TRBV12-3 or TRBV12-4; possible D gene TRBD1, 5 bases. The CDR3 length is 15 residues. Trimming cost V 3 bases and J 8 bases, with 19 bases left between them. CDR3 loop: CASSFLPGTALGYTF. Here the CDR3 DNA reads TGTGCCAGCAGTTTCCTACCCGGGACTGCTTTGGGCTACACCTTC.

V is TRBV27 and J is TRBJ2-7; 11 bases are a match to TRBD1. The V gene's germline CDR1 is MNHEY and CDR2 SMNVEV (reference sequence). There are 15 residues in the CDR3. V gave up 3 bases and J gave up 3 bases; unmatched junction bases: 4. CDR3 in amino acids: CASSFRTGGIYEQYF. DNA of the CDR3: TGTGCCAGCAGTTTCCGGACAGGGGGCATCTACGAGCAGTACTTC.

There are a few counts of this clonotype. The CDR3 sequence: CASSLGVAGPEQYF. The CDR3 DNA follows: TGTGCCAGCAGCTTAGGGGTAGCGGGTCCCGAGCAGTACTTC. The V call is TRBV7-9, the J call TRBJ2-7; 7 bases are shared with TRBD2. In germline, CDR1 is SEHNR, CDR2 FQNEAQ (reference sequence). The length of the CDR3 is 14 residues. V trimming: 1 base; J trimming: 6 bases; junction bases outside the gene matches: 6.

V usage is TRBV3-1 and J usage is TRBJ2-5; D gene uncertain. CDR3 length: 15 amino acids. CDR1 is LGHDT, CDR2 YNNKEL, per germline (reference sequence). V lost 1 base and J lost 2, with 11 bases in between. CDR3: CASSQASGVQETQYF. DNA for the CDR3: TGTGCCAGCAGCCAAGCCTCAGGAGTTCAAGAGACCCAGTACTTC.

The chain joins TRBV4-3 to TRBJ1-6; D perhaps matches TRBD1 (6 bases). Trimming pared 4 bases from V and 7 bases from J, leaving 20 bases between. CDR3 length equals 17 residues. The germline CDR1 and CDR2 sequences are LGHNA and YSLEER. CDR3 in amino acids: CASSREAQGKQNSPLHF. CDR3 nucleotide sequence: TGCGCCAGCAGCCGCGAGGCACAGGGAAAACAGAATTCACCCCTCCACTTT.

In this sample, this clonotype turned up many times. The rearrangement uses TRBV28 and TRBJ1-2, with 10 bases identical to TRBD1. CDR1 is MDHEN and CDR2 is SYDVKM in the germline V gene. This CDR3 is 13 amino acids long. The V segment lost 6 bases and the J segment 8 bases; nucleotides outside the gene matches: 6. The CDR3 sequence: CASRGTGAKGYTF. The DNA for the CDR3 is TGTGCCAGCAGAGGGACAGGGGCGAAAGGCTACACCTTC.

The sample holds a few counts of this clonotype. The rearrangement joins TRBV7-2 to TRBJ2-1; 11 nucleotides align to TRBD1. In germline, CDR1 is SGHTA, CDR2 FQGNSA. The CDR3 runs to 16 residues. The V gene end was trimmed by 0 bases and the J gene end by 3 bases; junction bases not matched to a gene: 1. This chain's CDR3 is CASSLAGQGVYNEQFF. In nucleotides, the CDR3 is TGTGCCAGCAGCTTAGCGGGACAGGGGGTCTACAATGAGCAGTTCTTC. Based on the CDR3 plus reference TRBV7-2 and TRBJ2-1, the full variable domain is GAGVSQSPSNKVTEKGKDVELRCDPISGHTALYWYRQSLGQGLEFLIYFQGNSAPDKSGLPSDRFSAERTGGSVSTLTIQRTQQEDSAVYLCASSLAGQGVYNEQFFGPGTRLTVL.

The chain couples TRBV27 to TRBJ2-7; D could derive from TRBD1 or TRBD2 (5 bases each). Per the germline V gene, CDR1 is MNHEY and CDR2 is SMNVEV (reference sequence). Trimming took off 4 bases at V and 0 bases at J, with 10 bases between the two ends. This CDR3 has 14 residues. The CDR3 nucleotides are TGTGCCAGCAGTTGGGACGGAGCCTCCTACGAGCAGTACTTC. Protein: CASSWDGASYEQYF.

V is TRBV14 and J is TRBJ1-2; possible D gene TRBD1, 5 bases. The V gene lost 0 bases and the J gene lost 2 bases, with 10 bases spanning the gap. CDR3 length equals 15 residues. In germline, CDR1 is SGHDN, CDR2 FVKESK. The DNA of the CDR3 is TGTGCCAGCAGCCAAGAGTTTGAGGGGAACTATGGCTACACCTTC. Encoded protein: CASSQEFEGNYGYTF.

The rearrangement links TRBV29-1 to TRBJ2-7; D perhaps matches TRBD2 (7 bases). The germline gives CDR1 SQVTM, CDR2 ANQGSEA. This CDR3 is 13 amino acids long. The V and J ends lost 3 bases and 3 bases respectively, with 12 bases between them. CDR3 sequence: CSVEAGADYEQYF. Written as DNA, the CDR3 is TGCAGCGTTGAGGCGGGGGCGGACTACGAGCAGTACTTC.

This chain connects TRBV5-5 to TRBJ2-6; D is undetermined. The CDR3 runs to 16 residues. The germline V and J ends were trimmed by 1 base and 1 base, with 9 bases remaining between them. Looked up from germline, CDR1 is SGHKS and CDR2 is YYEKEE (reference sequence). The CDR3 bases are TGTGCCAGCAGCTTGAGCCTGCAGTCTGGGGCCAACGTCCTGACTTTC. Protein product: CASSLSLQSGANVLTF.

This clonotype was seen just once. The genes are TRBV27 and TRBJ2-1; D perhaps matches TRBD1 (6 bases). This CDR3 has 16 residues. V lost 6 bases to trimming and J lost 9 bases, with 24 bases between them. Germline assignment: CDR1 MNHEY and CDR2 SMNVEV (reference sequence). The CDR3 bases are TGTGCCAGCAGCCCCTCCAAGGGGCAGGGGAAGGTTGAGCAGTTCTTC. Amino acids: CASSPSKGQGKVEQFF.